The 22 T cell receptor beta chains below were found in one sample sequenced in a study of a mutant IDH1 vaccine in newly diagnosed glioma. Generated by immunoSEQ multiplex PCR, the TCRdb table keeps only in-frame clones and is missing some. The data hold tens of thousands of clones, with about four fifths observed a single time. This sample's time point: baseline, week 1 (first vaccination visit). As to treatment: pre-vaccination baseline after standard-of-care therapy. The starting material was PBMCs, obtained from a glioma patient treated with radiotherapy, temozolomide or both. Receptors originate from a man aged 50-60 years with glioma.

With respect to this clone: Other DNA variants within this sample encode the same CDR3. This chain connects TRBV9 to TRBJ2-2, with 7 bases aligning to TRBD1. Per the germline V gene, CDR1 is SGDLS and CDR2 is YYNGEE. With V trimmed by 0 bases and J by 2 bases, 1 base remained unmatched. CDR3 length: 15 amino acids. The CDR3 DNA follows: TGTGCCAGCAGCGTAGGGACAGGCAACACCGGGGAGCTGTTTTTT. Encoded protein: CASSVGTGNTGELFF.

The chain links TRBV19 to TRBJ2-2; D is ambiguous. Trimming took off 6 bases at V and 2 bases at J, with 7 bases between the two ends. The CDR3 runs to 13 residues. Germline V gene data show CDR1 as LNHDA and CDR2 as SQIVND (reference sequence). CDR3: CASSPHNTGELFF. The DNA for the CDR3 is TGTGCCAGTAGCCCACATAACACCGGGGAGCTGTTTTTT.

This chain uses TRBV10-3 with TRBJ1-2; 9 bases are shared with TRBD1. Trimming at V came to 11 bases and at J to 3 bases, leaving 10 bases not matched to a gene. In germline, CDR1 is ENHRY, CDR2 SYGVKD. The CDR3 sequence is 14 residues long. The CDR3 reads CAVLRDRVDYGYTF. The CDR3 DNA follows: TGTGCCGTACTCCGGGACAGGGTGGACTATGGCTACACCTTC.

This clone was observed a handful of times. V gene TRBV2 combines with J gene TRBJ2-7, with a weak D call TRBD1 (6 bases). V was cut by 6 bases and J by 0 bases, with 12 bases left in between. The CDR3 sequence is 14 residues long. CDR1 and CDR2 from the germline V gene are SNHLY and FYNNEI. CDR3 residues: CASSWTESSYEQYF. CDR3 nucleotide sequence: TGTGCCAGCAGCTGGACAGAGAGCTCCTACGAGCAGTACTTC.

The chain carries TRBV5-6 and TRBJ2-3; TRBD1 aligns across 10 bases. The germline V gene has CDR1 SGHDT and CDR2 YYEEEE. With V trimmed by 4 bases and J by 5 bases, 7 bases remained unmatched. There are 15 residues in the CDR3. The CDR3 nucleotides read TGTGCCAGCAGCAACCGACAGGGGGCGGGAGATACGCAGTATTTT. Protein product: CASSNRQGAGDTQYF.

V is TRBV6-5 and J is TRBJ2-3; D is possibly TRBD1 (5 bases). The CDR3 consists of 14 residues. Germline V gives CDR1 MNHEY, CDR2 SVGAGI. The ends were cut back, 5 bases at V and 4 bases at J, with 13 bases in the middle. CDR3 in DNA: TGTGCCAGCAGTCAAGACAGTATCCCAGATACGCAGTATTTT. This translates into CASSQDSIPDTQYF.

This chain joins TRBV5-1 and TRBJ2-3; D is ambiguous. The CDR3 is 12 amino acids. Trimming left V 0 bases short and J 5 bases short, with 4 bases between. CDR1 and CDR2 from the germline V gene are SGHRS and YFSETQ. The DNA for the CDR3 is TGCGCCAGCAGCTTGGCTGGAGATACGCAGTATTTT. Its translation is CASSLAGDTQYF.

The J gene is TRBJ2-5, the V gene TRBV5-1; 8 nucleotides agree with TRBD1. Germline V gene lookup returns CDR1 SGHRS and CDR2 YFSETQ. With 5 bases clipped from V and 4 bases from J, the junction kept 4 bases outside the gene matches. There are 13 residues in the CDR3. The DNA of the CDR3 is TGCGCCAGCAGGGACAGGGCCGGAGAGACCCAGTACTTC. Amino acids: CASRDRAGETQYF.

The J gene is TRBJ1-6, the V gene TRBV15; 10 bases agree with TRBD1. The length of the CDR3 is 17 residues. With 0 bases clipped from V and 4 bases from J, the junction kept 3 bases outside the gene matches. Germline-derived CDR1 and CDR2 are LNHNV and YYDKDF (reference sequence). This chain's CDR3 is CATSRERTGGYNSPLHF. The CDR3 nucleotides read TGTGCCACCAGCAGAGAAAGGACAGGGGGTTATAATTCACCCCTCCACTTT.

The rearrangement uses TRBV7-2 and TRBJ1-5, with a possible D match to TRBD1 (5 bases). V shed 2 bases and J shed 1 base, with 12 bases lying between them. The germline V gene has CDR1 SGHTA and CDR2 FQGNSA. The CDR3 contains 16 residues. CDR3 amino acids: CASSLTGGMSNQPQHF. In nucleotides, the CDR3 is TGTGCCAGCAGCTTAACCGGGGGAATGAGCAATCAGCCCCAGCATTTT.

The chain joins TRBV6-6 to TRBJ2-4; D remains unclear. From germline, CDR1 is MNHNY and CDR2 SVGAGI (reference sequence). V dropped 10 bases and J dropped 3 bases, with 10 bases sitting between them. This CDR3 comprises 12 residues. CDR3 sequence (DNA): TGTGCCATAGGAGTGGTCAAAAACATTCAGTACTTC. It codes for CAIGVVKNIQYF.

This clone has a count of ten or more. The chain has TRBV7-9 and TRBJ2-7; perhaps TRBD1 as D (5 bases). The V end was cut by 2 bases, the J end by 3 bases, with 14 bases between. The germline V gene encodes CDR1 SEHNR and CDR2 FQNEAQ (reference sequence). The CDR3 is 15 residues long. The DNA of the CDR3 is TGTGCCAGCAGCTTACCCCCCCGCCAGGGCTACGAGCAGTACTTC. This sequence encodes CASSLPPRQGYEQYF.

The chain employs TRBV9 and TRBJ1-5; D unresolved. Per the germline V gene, CDR1 is SGDLS and CDR2 is YYNGEE. The CDR3 length is 14 residues. Deletions cut 4 bases from V and 5 bases from J, with 13 bases between. CDR3 residues: CASSPRPRHQPQHF. The CDR3 DNA reads TGTGCCAGCAGCCCTCGGCCCCGGCATCAGCCCCAGCATTTT.

This clone has just one count. The chain links TRBV30 to TRBJ1-4; the match to TRBD1 covers 8 bases. This CDR3 region has 15 residues. Per germline, CDR1 GTSNPN and CDR2 SVGIG (reference sequence). The ends lost 2 bases at V and 5 bases at J; junction bases unmatched: 7. DNA for the CDR3: TGTGCCTGGAGTAACTGGGACAGGCTAAATGAAAAACTGTTTTTT. Protein product: CAWSNWDRLNEKLFF.

The chain joins TRBV30 to TRBJ1-2; D not certain. Germline loops: CDR1 GTSNPN, CDR2 SVGIG (reference sequence). The CDR3 is 12 amino acids. Trimming left V 4 bases short and J 8 bases short, with 14 bases between. The CDR3, as DNA: TGTGCCTGGACTGGCCAGCCTGGAGGCTACACCTTC. Its protein is CAWTGQPGGYTF.

The J gene is TRBJ2-1, the V gene TRBV19; D may be TRBD1 or TRBD2 (5 bases each). Per the germline V gene, CDR1 is LNHDA and CDR2 is SQIVND (reference sequence). V shed 3 bases and J shed 7 bases, with 7 bases lying between them. The CDR3 runs to 12 residues. CDR3 sequence reads: CASSIWGNEQFF. As DNA, the CDR3 is TGTGCCAGTAGTATCTGGGGGAATGAGCAGTTCTTC.

The chain joins TRBV29-1 to TRBJ1-2; D possibly corresponds to TRBD1 (5 bases). The CDR3 spans 13 residues. Germline loops: CDR1 SQVTM, CDR2 ANQGSEA. The V and J ends lost 1 base and 5 bases respectively, with 11 bases between them. CDR3 nucleotide sequence: TGCAGCGTTGAAGGCAGGGTCGGGTATGGCTACACCTTC. Its protein product is CSVEGRVGYGYTF.

The chain couples TRBV11-2 to TRBJ2-1, with D maybe TRBD1 (6 bases). This CDR3 has 12 residues. Germline CDR1 is SGHAT and CDR2 is FQNNGV. Trimming pared 5 bases from V and 7 bases from J, leaving 9 bases between. This CDR3 is CASSGQGNEQFF. The CDR3 coding sequence is TGTGCCAGCAGCGGGCAGGGGAATGAGCAGTTCTTC.

The J gene is TRBJ2-7, the V gene TRBV6-5, with a tentative D call TRBD1 (5 bases). CDR3 size: 11 residues. Germline V gene lookup returns CDR1 MNHEY and CDR2 SVGAGI. V was shortened by 5 bases and J by 4 bases, with 6 bases between the two germline ends. This CDR3 is CASSRGYEQYF. Written as DNA, the CDR3 is TGTGCCAGCAGTAGGGGATACGAGCAGTACTTC.

V and J are TRBV5-6 and TRBJ2-3; 8 nucleotides line up with TRBD2. V shed 3 bases, J shed 1 base, and the junction held 4 bases outside the gene matches. CDR1 and CDR2 (germline): SGHDT, YYEEEE. This CDR3 comprises 15 residues. This CDR3 is CASSWAGGGTDTQYF. CDR3 coding DNA: TGTGCCAGCAGCTGGGCCGGGGGGGGCACAGATACGCAGTATTTT. Full variable domain (rest looked up from reference TRBV5-6 and TRBJ2-3): DAGVTQSPTHLIKTRGQQVTLRCSPKSGHDTVSWYQQALGQGPQFIFQYYEEEERQRGNFPDRFSGHQFPNYSSELNVNALLLGDSALYLCASSWAGGGTDTQYFGPGTRLTVL.

The chain couples TRBV6-6 to TRBJ2-6; no reliable D call. The CDR3 extends over 16 amino acids. Deletions cut 5 bases from V and 4 bases from J, with 15 bases between. Per germline, CDR1 MNHNY and CDR2 SVGAGI (reference sequence). CDR3 loop: CASSPTAVGGANVLTF. CDR3 sequence (DNA): TGTGCCAGCAGTCCTACGGCCGTGGGCGGGGCCAACGTCCTGACTTTC.

The chain couples TRBV19 to TRBJ1-3; D is undetermined. The CDR3 runs 16 residues. Trimming removed 6 bases at V and 4 bases at J, with 19 bases between. Germline CDR1 LNHDA, CDR2 SQIVND (reference sequence). The CDR3 DNA reads TGTGCCAGTAGCCCGCAGGCCGCGACCTCGGGAAACACCATATATTTT. Translation: CASSPQAATSGNTIYF.